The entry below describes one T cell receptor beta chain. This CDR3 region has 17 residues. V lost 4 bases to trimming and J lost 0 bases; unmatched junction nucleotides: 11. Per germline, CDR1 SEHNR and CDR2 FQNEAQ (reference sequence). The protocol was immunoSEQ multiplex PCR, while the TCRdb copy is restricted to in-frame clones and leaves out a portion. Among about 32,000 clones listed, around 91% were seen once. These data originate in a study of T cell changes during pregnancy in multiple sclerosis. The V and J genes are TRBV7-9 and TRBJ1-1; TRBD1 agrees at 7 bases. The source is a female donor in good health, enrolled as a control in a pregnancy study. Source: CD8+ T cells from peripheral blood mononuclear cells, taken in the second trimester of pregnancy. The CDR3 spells CASSYLSHRGMNTEAFF. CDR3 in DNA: TGTGCCAGCAGCTACTTGAGTCACAGGGGAATGAACACTGAAGCTTTCTTT.